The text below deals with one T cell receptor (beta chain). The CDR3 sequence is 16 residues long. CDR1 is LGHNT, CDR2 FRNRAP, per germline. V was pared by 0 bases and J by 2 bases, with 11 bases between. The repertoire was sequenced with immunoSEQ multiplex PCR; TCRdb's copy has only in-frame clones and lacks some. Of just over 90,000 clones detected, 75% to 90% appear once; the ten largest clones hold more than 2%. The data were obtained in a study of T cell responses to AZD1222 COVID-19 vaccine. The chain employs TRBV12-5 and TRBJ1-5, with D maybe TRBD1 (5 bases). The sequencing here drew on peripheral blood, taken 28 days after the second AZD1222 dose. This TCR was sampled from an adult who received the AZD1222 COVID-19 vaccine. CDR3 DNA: TGTGCTAGTGGTTTGGTACTAGGGGTGGGCAATCAGCCCCAGCATTTT. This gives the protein CASGLVLGVGNQPQHF. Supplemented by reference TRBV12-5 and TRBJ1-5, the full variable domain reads DARVTQTPRHKVTEMGQEVTMRCQPILGHNTVFWYRQTMMQGLELLAYFRNRAPLDDSGMPKDRFSAEMPDATLATLKIQPSEPRDSAVYFCASGLVLGVGNQPQHFGDGTRLSIL.